Sequencing of this T cell receptor beta chain was carried out in a study of OX40 agonist ivuxolimab in advanced cancers. Study-level findings and limits: On average, CD8+ T cells had more expanded clones than CD4+. Nonresponders included some who also had low normalized T-cell clonal expansion. At doses 0.1 to 3.0 mg/kg, CD4+ and CD8+ clones expanded.

The table came from immunoSEQ multiplex PCR; TCRdb's copy has only in-frame clones and leaves some out. The sample comprises 100,000 or so clones, 85% to 90% of which are singletons, and approximately 2% rests with the top ten. With respect to this clone: Its antigen is not identified.

Germline V gives CDR1 GTSNPN, CDR2 SVGIG (reference sequence). Deletions cut 5 bases from V and 9 bases from J, with 17 bases between. There are 13 residues in the CDR3. The clonotype was recovered from an adult with an advanced solid tumor such as melanoma, head and neck, liver or kidney cancer. Sequenced material: CD4+ or CD8+ T cells sorted from blood, taken in a trial of the OX40 agonist ivuxolimab. The genes are TRBV30 and TRBJ2-1; D perhaps matches TRBD2 (6 bases). The CDR3 loop is CAWGGTPIGEQFF. In nucleotides, the CDR3 is TGTGCCTGGGGCGGGACTCCTATCGGTGAGCAGTTCTTC.